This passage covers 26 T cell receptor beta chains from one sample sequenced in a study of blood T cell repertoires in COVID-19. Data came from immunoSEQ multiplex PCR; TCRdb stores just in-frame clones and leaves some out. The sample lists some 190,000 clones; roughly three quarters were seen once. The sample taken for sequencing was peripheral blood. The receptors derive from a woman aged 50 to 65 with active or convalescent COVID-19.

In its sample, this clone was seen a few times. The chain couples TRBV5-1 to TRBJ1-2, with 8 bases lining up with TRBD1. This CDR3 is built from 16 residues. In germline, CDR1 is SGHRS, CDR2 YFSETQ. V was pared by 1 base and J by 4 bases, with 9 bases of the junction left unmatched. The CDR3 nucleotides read TGCGCCAGCAGCTTGTCCGCCGGACAGGGTTCCTATGGCTACACCTTC. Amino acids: CASSLSAGQGSYGYTF.

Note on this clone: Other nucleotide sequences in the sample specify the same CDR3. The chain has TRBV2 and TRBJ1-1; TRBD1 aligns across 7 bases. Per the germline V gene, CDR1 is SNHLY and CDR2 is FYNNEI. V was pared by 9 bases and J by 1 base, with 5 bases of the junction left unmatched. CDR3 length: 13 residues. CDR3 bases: TGTGCCAGTAAGGGACAGCAGAACACTGAAGCTTTCTTT. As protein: CASKGQQNTEAFF.

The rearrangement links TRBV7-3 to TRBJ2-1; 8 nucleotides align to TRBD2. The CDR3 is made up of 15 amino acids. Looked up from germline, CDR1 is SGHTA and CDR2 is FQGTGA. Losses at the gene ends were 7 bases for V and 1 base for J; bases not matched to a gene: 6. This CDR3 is CASTATSGSYNEQFF. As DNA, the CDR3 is TGTGCCAGCACAGCCACTAGCGGTTCCTACAATGAGCAGTTCTTC. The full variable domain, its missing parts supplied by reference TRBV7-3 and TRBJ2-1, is GAGVSQTPSNKVTEKGKYVELRCDPISGHTALYWYRQSLGQGPEFLIYFQGTGAADDSGLPNDRFFAVRPEGSVSTLKIQRTERGDSAVYLCASTATSGSYNEQFFGPGTRLTVL.

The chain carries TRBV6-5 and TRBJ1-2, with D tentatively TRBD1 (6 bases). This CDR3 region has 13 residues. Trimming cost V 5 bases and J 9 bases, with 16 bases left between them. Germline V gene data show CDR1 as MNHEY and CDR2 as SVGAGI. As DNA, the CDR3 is TGTGCCAGCAGTCCCCAGACAGGTACCAGCTACACCTTC. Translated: CASSPQTGTSYTF.

The CDR3 DNA reads TGCGCCAGCAGCCAAGATTGGGGGGCGGGACAGGGGACCACCTATGGCTACACCTTC. It encodes CASSQDWGAGQGTTYGYTF. V gene TRBV4-3 combines with J gene TRBJ1-2; 10 positions agree with TRBD1. Trimming removed 0 bases from V and 4 bases from J; junction bases left unmatched: 14. CDR1 is LGHNA and CDR2 is YSLEER in the germline V gene. This CDR3 contains 19 residues.

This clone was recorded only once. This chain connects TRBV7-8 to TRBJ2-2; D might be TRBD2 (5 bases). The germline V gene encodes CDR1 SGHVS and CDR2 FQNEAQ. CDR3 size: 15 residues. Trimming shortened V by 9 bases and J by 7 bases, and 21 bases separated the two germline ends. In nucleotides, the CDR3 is TGTGCCAGTGGTGTTAGCGCCTCCCAGGACGGGGAGCTGTTTTTT. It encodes CASGVSASQDGELFF.

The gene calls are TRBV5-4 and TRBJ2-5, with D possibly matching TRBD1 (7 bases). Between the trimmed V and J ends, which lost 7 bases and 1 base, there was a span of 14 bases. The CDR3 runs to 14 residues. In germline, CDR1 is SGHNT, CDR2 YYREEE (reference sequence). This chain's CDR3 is CASSRGDTQETQYF. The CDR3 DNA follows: TGTGCCAGCTCCAGGGGGGACACCCAAGAGACCCAGTACTTC.

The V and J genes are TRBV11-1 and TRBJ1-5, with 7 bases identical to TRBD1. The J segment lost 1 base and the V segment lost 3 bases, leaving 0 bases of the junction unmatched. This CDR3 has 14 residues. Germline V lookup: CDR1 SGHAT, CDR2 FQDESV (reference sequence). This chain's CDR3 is CASSLDRSNQPQHF. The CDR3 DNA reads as TGTGCCAGCAGCTTGGACAGGAGCAATCAGCCCCAGCATTTT.

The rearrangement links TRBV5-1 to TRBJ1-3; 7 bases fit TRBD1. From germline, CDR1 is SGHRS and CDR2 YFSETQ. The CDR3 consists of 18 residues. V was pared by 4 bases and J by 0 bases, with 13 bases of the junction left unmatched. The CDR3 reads CASSPGTVSISSGNTIYF. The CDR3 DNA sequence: TGCGCCAGCAGCCCCGGGACAGTAAGCATCAGCTCTGGAAACACCATATATTTT.

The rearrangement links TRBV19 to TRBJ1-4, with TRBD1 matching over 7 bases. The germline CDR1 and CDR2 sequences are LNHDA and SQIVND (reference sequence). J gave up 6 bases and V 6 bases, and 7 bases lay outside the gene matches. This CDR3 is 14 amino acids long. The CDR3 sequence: CASRSFGTDEKLFF. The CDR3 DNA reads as TGTGCCAGTAGGTCGTTCGGGACAGATGAAAAACTGTTTTTT.

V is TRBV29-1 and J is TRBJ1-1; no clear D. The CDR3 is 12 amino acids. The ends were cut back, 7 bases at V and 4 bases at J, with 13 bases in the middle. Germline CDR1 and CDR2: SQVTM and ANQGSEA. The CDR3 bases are TGCAGCGCCTCGCAGGTGTCCACTGAAGCTTTCTTT. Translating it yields CSASQVSTEAFF.

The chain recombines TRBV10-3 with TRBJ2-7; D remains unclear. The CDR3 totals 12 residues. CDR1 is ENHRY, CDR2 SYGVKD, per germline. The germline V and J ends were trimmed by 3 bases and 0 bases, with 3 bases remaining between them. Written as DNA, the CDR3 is TGTGCCATCAGTGACAGCTCCTACGAGCAGTACTTC. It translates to CAISDSSYEQYF.

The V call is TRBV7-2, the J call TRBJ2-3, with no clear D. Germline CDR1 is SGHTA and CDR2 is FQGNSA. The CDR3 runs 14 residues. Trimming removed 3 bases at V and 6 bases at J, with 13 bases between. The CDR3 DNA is TGTGCCAGCAGCTTCCGCCTTTGGCCGGATACGCAGTATTTT. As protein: CASSFRLWPDTQYF.

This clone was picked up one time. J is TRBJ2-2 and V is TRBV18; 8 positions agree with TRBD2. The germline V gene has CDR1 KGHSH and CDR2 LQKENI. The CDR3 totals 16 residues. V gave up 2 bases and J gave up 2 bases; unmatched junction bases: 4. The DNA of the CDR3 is TGTGCCAGCTCACCAACCGGGACTAGTAACACCGGGGAGCTGTTTTTT. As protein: CASSPTGTSNTGELFF.

The CDR3 loop is CASSPSAGVNTQYF. The CDR3 nucleotides are TGTGCCAGCTCACCATCAGCGGGAGTGAATACGCAGTATTTT. The chain employs TRBV18 and TRBJ2-3; 8 bases fit TRBD2. The CDR3 is made up of 14 amino acids. Germline-derived CDR1 and CDR2 are KGHSH and LQKENI. J lost 7 bases, V lost 2 bases, and 5 bases had no gene match.

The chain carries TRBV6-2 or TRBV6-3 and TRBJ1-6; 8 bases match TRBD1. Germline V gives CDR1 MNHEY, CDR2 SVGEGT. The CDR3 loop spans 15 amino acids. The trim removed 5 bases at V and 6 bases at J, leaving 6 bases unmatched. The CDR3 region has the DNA TGTGCCAGCAGTCCGCGGACAGGGCCTAATTCACCCCTCCACTTT. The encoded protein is CASSPRTGPNSPLHF.

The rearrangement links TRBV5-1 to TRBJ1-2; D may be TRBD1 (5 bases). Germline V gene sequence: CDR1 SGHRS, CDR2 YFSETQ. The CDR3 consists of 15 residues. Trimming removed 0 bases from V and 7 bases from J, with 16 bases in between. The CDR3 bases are TGCGCCAGCAGCTTGGTGGGGCAGGGTATGGCTGGCTACACCTTC. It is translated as CASSLVGQGMAGYTF.

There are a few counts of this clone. CDR3: CASSLSAGGETQYF. CDR3 bases: TGTGCCAGCAGCTTATCCGCAGGTGGGGAGACCCAGTACTTC. The V gene is TRBV7-9, the J gene TRBJ2-5; D uncertain. The CDR3 totals 14 residues. Trimming removed 2 bases from V and 5 bases from J, with 12 bases in between. CDR1 and CDR2 from the germline V gene are SEHNR and FQNEAQ (reference sequence).

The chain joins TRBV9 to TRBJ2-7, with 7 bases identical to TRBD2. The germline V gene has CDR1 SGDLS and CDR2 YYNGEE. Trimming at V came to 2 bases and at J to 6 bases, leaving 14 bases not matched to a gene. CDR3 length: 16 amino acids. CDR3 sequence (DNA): TGTGCCAGCAGCGTCCAAGACGCAGCGGGGTGGGTCGAGCAGTACTTC. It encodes CASSVQDAAGWVEQYF.

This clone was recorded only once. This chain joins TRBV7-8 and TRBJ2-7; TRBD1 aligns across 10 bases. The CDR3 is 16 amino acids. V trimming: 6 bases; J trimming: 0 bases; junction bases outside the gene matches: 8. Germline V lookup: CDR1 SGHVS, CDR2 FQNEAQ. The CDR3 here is CASRDRQGAASYEQYF. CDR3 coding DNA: TGTGCCAGCAGGGACCGACAGGGGGCGGCCTCCTACGAGCAGTACTTC.

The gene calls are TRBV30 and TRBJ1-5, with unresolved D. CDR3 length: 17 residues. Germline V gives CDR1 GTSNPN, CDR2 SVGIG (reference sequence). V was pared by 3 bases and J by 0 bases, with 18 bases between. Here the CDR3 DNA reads TGTGCCTGGAGCTCGATGGCGGAGAAGAATAGCAATCAGCCCCAGCATTTT. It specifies CAWSSMAEKNSNQPQHF.

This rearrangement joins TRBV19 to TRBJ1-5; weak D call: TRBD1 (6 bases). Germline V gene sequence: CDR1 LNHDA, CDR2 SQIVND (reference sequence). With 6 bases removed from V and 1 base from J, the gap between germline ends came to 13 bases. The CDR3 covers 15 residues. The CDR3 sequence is CASRFSDRSNQPQHF. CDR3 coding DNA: TGTGCCAGTAGATTTTCAGACAGGAGCAATCAGCCCCAGCATTTT.

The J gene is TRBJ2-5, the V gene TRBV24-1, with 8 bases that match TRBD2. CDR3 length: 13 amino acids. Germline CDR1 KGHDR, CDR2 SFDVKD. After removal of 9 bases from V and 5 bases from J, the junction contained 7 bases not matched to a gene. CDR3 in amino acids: CATQRGGTETQYF. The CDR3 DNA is TGTGCCACCCAACGGGGGGGAACGGAGACCCAGTACTTC.

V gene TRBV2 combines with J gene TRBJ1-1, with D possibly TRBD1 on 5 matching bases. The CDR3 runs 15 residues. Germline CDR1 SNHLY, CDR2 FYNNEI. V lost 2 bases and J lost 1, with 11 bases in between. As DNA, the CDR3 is TGTGCCAGCAGTGAACGCCGGGGGAGGAACACTGAAGCTTTCTTT. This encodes CASSERRGRNTEAFF.

The CDR3 nucleotides are TGTGCCAGCAGTTTCCAGGGGGCTTCTAATGAAAAACTGTTTTTT. Translated, it gives CASSFQGASNEKLFF. This chain uses TRBV28 with TRBJ1-4; 8 positions match TRBD1. The CDR3 loop spans 15 amino acids. V dropped 3 bases and J dropped 3; count of bases not matched to a gene: 3. Germline V gives CDR1 MDHEN, CDR2 SYDVKM.

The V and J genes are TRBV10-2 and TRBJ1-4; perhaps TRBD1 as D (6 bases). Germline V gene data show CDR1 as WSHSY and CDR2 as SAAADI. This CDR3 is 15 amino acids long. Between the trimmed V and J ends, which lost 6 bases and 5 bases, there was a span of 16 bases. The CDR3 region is CASSQAGARNEKLFF. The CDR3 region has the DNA TGCGCCAGCAGCCAGGCGGGGGCGCGGAATGAAAAACTGTTTTTT.